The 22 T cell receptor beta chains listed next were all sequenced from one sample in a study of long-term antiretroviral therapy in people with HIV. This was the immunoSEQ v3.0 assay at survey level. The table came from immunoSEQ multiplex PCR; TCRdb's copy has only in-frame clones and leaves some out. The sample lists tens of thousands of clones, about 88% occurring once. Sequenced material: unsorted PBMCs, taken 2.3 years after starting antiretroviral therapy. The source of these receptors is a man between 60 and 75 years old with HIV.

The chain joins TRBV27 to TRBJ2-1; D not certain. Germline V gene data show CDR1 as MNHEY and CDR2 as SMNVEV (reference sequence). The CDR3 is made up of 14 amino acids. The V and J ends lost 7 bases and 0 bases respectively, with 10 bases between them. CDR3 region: CASTSISSYNEQFF. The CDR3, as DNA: TGTGCCAGCACTTCGATCAGCTCCTACAATGAGCAGTTCTTC.

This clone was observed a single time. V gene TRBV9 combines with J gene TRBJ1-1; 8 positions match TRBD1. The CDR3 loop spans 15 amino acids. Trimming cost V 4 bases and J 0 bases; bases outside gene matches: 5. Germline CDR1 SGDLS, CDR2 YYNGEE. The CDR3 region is CASSFSRGLNTEAFF. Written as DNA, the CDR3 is TGTGCCAGCAGCTTCTCCAGGGGGCTGAACACTGAAGCTTTCTTT.

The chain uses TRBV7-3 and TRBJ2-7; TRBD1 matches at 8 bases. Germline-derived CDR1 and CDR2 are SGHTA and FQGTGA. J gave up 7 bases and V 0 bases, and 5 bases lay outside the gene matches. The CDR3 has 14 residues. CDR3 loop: CASSLTLGDREQYF. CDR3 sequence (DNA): TGTGCCAGCAGCTTAACGTTGGGGGACAGGGAGCAGTACTTC.

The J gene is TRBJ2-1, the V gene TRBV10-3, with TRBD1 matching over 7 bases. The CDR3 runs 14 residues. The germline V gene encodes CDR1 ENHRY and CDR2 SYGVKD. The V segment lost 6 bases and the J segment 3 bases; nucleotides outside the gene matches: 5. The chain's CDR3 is CAISGDSSYNEQFF. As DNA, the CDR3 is TGTGCCATCAGCGGGGACAGCAGCTACAATGAGCAGTTCTTC.

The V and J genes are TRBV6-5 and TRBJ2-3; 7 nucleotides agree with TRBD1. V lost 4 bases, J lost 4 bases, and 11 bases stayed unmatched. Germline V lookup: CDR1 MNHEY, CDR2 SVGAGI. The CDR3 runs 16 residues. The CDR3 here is CASSFTRGSSADTQYF. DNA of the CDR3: TGTGCCAGCAGTTTCACCAGGGGGTCCTCCGCAGATACGCAGTATTTT.

CDR3 loop: CAIRDSDSLYEQYF. CDR3 DNA: TGTGCCATCAGGGACTCGGACAGTCTCTACGAGCAGTACTTC. This chain links TRBV10-3 with TRBJ2-7; tentatively, D is TRBD1 (6 bases). Deletions cut 6 bases from V and 3 bases from J, with 15 bases between. The CDR3 is made up of 14 amino acids. Germline V gene sequence: CDR1 ENHRY, CDR2 SYGVKD.

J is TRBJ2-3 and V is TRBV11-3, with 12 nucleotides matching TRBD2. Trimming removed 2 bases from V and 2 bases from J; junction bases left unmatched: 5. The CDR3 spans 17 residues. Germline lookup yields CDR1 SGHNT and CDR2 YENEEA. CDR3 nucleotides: TGTGCCAGCAGCTTAAATCGACTAGCGGGGGCCACAGATACGCAGTATTTT. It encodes CASSLNRLAGATDTQYF.

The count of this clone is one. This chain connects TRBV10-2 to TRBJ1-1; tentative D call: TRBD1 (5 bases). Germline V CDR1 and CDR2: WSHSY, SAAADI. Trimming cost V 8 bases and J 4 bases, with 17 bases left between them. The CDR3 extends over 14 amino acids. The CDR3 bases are TGCGCCAGCCTGGCTTATTGGGGGGGCACTGAAGCTTTCTTT. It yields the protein CASLAYWGGTEAFF.

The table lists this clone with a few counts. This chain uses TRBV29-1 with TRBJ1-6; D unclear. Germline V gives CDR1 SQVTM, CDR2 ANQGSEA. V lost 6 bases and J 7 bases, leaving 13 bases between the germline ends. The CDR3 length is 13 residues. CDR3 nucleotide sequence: TGCAGCGTCGGAGACAATCCAAATTCACCCCTCCACTTT. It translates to CSVGDNPNSPLHF.

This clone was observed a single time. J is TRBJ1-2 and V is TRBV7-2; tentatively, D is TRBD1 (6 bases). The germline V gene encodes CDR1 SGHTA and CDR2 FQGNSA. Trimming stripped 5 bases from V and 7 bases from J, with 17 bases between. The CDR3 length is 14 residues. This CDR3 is CASSRSTGARGYTF. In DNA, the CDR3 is TGTGCCAGCAGCCGCTCCACGGGGGCGCGTGGCTACACCTTC.

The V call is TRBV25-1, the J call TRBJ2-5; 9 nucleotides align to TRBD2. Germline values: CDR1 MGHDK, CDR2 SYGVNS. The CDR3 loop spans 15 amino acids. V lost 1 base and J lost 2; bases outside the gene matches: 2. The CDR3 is CASSEWLAGQETQYF. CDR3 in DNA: TGTGCCAGCAGTGAATGGCTAGCGGGACAAGAGACCCAGTACTTC.

DNA for the CDR3: TGCGCCAGCAGCTTGGGGGCCCCCATTCAGGATGAGCAGTTCTTC. Its protein product is CASSLGAPIQDEQFF. The chain is built from TRBV5-1 and TRBJ2-1; D is ambiguous. Germline CDR1 reads SGHRS; CDR2 reads YFSETQ. V lost 0 bases, J lost 8 bases, and 15 bases lay in between. The CDR3 loop spans 15 amino acids.

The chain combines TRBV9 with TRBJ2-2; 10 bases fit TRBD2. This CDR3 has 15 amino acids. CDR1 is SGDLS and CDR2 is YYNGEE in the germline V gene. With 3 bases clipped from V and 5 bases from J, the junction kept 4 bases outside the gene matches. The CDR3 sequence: CASSAWTSGTGELFF. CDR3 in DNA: TGTGCCAGCAGCGCATGGACTAGCGGTACCGGGGAGCTGTTTTTT.

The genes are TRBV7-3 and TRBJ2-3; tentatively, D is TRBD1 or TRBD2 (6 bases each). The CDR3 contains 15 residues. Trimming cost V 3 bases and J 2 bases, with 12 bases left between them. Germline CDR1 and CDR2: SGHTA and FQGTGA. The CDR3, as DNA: TGTGCCAGCAGCTTCGGGGGCCCCCCCACAGATACGCAGTATTTT. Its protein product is CASSFGGPPTDTQYF.

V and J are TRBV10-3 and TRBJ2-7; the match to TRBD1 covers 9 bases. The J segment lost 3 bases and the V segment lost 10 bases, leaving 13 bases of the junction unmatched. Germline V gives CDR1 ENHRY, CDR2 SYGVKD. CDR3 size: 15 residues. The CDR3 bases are TGTGCCACGAAGGCGCTGAGACAGGGGGACTACGAGCAGTACTTC. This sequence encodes CATKALRQGDYEQYF.

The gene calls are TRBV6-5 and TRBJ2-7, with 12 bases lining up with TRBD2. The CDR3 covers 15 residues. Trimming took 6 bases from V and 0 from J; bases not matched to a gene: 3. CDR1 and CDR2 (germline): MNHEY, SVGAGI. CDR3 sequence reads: CASSLLAGGSYEQYF. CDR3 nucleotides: TGTGCCAGCAGCTTACTAGCGGGAGGCTCCTACGAGCAGTACTTC.

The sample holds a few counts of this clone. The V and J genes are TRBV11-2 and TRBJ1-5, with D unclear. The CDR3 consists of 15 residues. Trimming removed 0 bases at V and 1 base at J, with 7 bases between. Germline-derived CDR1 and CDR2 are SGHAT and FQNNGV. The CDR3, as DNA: TGTGCCAGCAGCTTAGAAGCAGCGAGCAATCAGCCCCAGCATTTT. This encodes CASSLEAASNQPQHF. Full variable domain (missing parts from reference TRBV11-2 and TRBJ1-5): EAGVAQSPRYKIIEKRQSVAFWCNPISGHATLYWYQQILGQGPKLLIQFQNNGVVDDSQLPKDRFSAERLKGVDSTLKIQPAKLEDSAVYLCASSLEAASNQPQHFGDGTRLSIL.

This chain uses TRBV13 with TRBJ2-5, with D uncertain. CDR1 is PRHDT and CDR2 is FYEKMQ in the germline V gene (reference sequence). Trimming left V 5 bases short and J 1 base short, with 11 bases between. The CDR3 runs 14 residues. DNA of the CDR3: TGTGCCAGCAGCCCCCGGTGGGGCCAAGAGACCCAGTACTTC. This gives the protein CASSPRWGQETQYF.

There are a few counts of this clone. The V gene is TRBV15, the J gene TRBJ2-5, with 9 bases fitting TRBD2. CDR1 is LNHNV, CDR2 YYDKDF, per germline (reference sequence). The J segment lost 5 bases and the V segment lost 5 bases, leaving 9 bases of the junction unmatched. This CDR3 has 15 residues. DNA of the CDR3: TGTGCCACCAGCGGGGGGACAAGCGGGGGGGAGACCCAGTACTTC. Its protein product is CATSGGTSGGETQYF.

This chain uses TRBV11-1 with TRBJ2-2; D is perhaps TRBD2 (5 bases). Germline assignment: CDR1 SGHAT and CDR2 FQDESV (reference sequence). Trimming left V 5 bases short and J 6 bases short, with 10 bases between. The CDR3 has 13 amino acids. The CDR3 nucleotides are TGTGCCAGCAGCCGCGGGTATCCCGGGGAGCTGTTTTTT. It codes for CASSRGYPGELFF. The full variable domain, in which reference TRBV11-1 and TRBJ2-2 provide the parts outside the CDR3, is EAEVAQSPRYKITEKSQAVAFWCDPISGHATLYWYRQILGQGPELLVQFQDESVVDDSQLPKDRFSAERLKGVDSTLKIQPAELGDSAMYLCASSRGYPGELFFGEGSRLTVL.

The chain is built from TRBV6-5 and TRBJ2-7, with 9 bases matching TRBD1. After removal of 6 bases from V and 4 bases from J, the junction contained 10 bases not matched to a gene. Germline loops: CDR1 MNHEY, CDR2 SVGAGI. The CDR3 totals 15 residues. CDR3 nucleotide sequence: TGTGCCAGCAGGGCTTATACAGGGGGCGCGTACGAGCAGTACTTC. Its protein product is CASRAYTGGAYEQYF.

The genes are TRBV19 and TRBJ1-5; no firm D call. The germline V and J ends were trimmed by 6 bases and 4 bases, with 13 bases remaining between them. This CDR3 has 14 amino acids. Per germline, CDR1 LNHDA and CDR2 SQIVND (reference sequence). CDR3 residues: CASSHGALNQPQHF. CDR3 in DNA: TGTGCCAGTAGCCATGGCGCGCTGAATCAGCCCCAGCATTTT.